Below, 24 T cell receptor beta chains from the same sample are listed, as sequenced in a study of blood T cells in healthy people across ages. With a J-beta primer mix and a sample-barcoded 5' primer, a second PCR ran roughly 6 to 11 cycles. MiXCR was run by TCRdb on the 5' RACE reads, yielding one entry per CDR3 protein. The table lists 730,000 or so distinct CDR3 sequences, roughly 41% of them singletons, with 20% to 25% in the top ten. Sequences were obtained from blood. Receptors originate from a woman in her sixties or seventies in good health.

This clonotype was observed once. This chain connects TRBV9 to TRBJ2-7; 7 nucleotides line up with TRBD2. The CDR3 length is 14 residues. CDR1 is SGDLS, CDR2 YYNGEE, per germline. The junction had 14 bases not matched to a gene; V was cut back by 7 bases and J by 7 bases. The CDR3 is CASQAAGSHNEQYF. The CDR3, as DNA: TGTGCCAGCCAAGCAGCGGGGAGTCACAATGAGCAGTACTTC. Looking up the rest from reference TRBV9 and TRBJ2-7 gives the full variable domain: DSGVTQTPKHLITATGQRVTLRCSPRSGDLSVYWYQQSLDQGLQFLIQYYNGEERAKGNILERFSAQQFPDLHSELNLSSLELGDSALYFCASQAAGSHNEQYFGPGTRLTVT.

This clonotype was recorded once. The chain employs TRBV10-1 and TRBJ2-2; D unresolved. Germline V gene sequence: CDR1 WNHNN, CDR2 SYGVQD (reference sequence). The V end lost 5 bases, the J end lost 7 bases, and 11 bases lay between the germline ends. The CDR3 spans 13 residues. In DNA, the CDR3 is TGCGCCAGCAGTCACCAACACTACGGGGAGCTGTTTTTT. Translation: CASSHQHYGELFF.

This chain joins TRBV11-1 and TRBJ2-5, with unresolved D. Germline-derived CDR1 and CDR2 are SGHAT and FQDESV (reference sequence). With 3 bases removed from V and 2 bases from J, the gap between germline ends came to 7 bases. The CDR3 spans 13 residues. The DNA for the CDR3 is TGTGCCAGCAGCTTCTTGTATCAAGAGACCCAGTACTTC. This gives the protein CASSFLYQETQYF.

CDR3 residues: CASSLGLASTGELFF. The CDR3 DNA is TGCGCCAGCAGCTTGGGACTAGCTAGCACCGGGGAGCTGTTTTTT. The V gene is TRBV5-1, the J gene TRBJ2-2; TRBD2 matches 7 bases. CDR3 length: 15 amino acids. Germline values: CDR1 SGHRS, CDR2 YFSETQ. Trimming cost V 0 bases and J 4 bases; bases outside gene matches: 3.

A few counts support this clonotype. The V and J genes are TRBV7-9 and TRBJ2-1, with 7 nucleotides matching TRBD1. Germline CDR1 is SEHNR and CDR2 is FQNEAQ (reference sequence). The CDR3 is 14 amino acids. V shed 5 bases and J 7 bases; nucleotides not matched to a gene: 8. The CDR3 sequence is CASSPDRVSNEQFF. The CDR3 DNA sequence: TGTGCCAGCAGCCCAGACAGGGTATCTAATGAGCAGTTCTTC.

The chain carries TRBV6-1 and TRBJ2-3, with 8 bases identical to TRBD1. Unmatched junction bases numbered 5, after V lost 0 bases and J lost 3 bases. The CDR3 loop spans 16 amino acids. CDR1 is MNHNS, CDR2 SASEGT, per germline. CDR3 bases: TGTGCCAGCAGTGAAGCGGCTAGACAGGGGACAGATACGCAGTATTTT. It encodes CASSEAARQGTDTQYF.

The rearrangement uses TRBV9 and TRBJ2-5; tentative D call: TRBD1 (8 bases). CDR1 SGDLS and CDR2 YYNGEE come from the germline V gene. This CDR3 has 16 amino acids. V was cut by 0 bases and J by 5 bases, with 17 bases left in between. CDR3 amino acids: CASSVAGGRGLETQYF. As DNA, the CDR3 is TGTGCCAGCAGCGTAGCGGGGGGCAGGGGGCTTGAGACCCAGTACTTC.

The chain joins TRBV27 to TRBJ1-2; D call uncertain. Germline V gives CDR1 MNHEY, CDR2 SMNVEV (reference sequence). The CDR3 consists of 16 residues. V lost 6 bases and J lost 0, with 17 bases in between. This chain's CDR3 is CASSVGIGVTNYGYTF. DNA for the CDR3: TGTGCCAGCAGCGTGGGTATCGGTGTTACTAACTATGGCTACACCTTC.

Many counts were recorded for this clonotype. The chain combines TRBV29-1 with TRBJ2-7; 9 nucleotides agree with TRBD2. Trimming at V came to 6 bases and at J to 2 bases, leaving 8 bases not matched to a gene. The CDR3 totals 14 residues. Germline V lookup: CDR1 SQVTM, CDR2 ANQGSEA. CDR3 DNA sequence: TGCAGCGTCGGCCGGCGGGAGGGAACCTACGAGCAGTACTTC. It specifies CSVGRREGTYEQYF.

As concerns this clonotype: The junction shows a germline mismatch at one end, possibly a read error. The chain links TRBV4-3 to TRBJ2-3; D remains ambiguous. Germline V gives CDR1 LGHNA, CDR2 YSLEER. This CDR3 contains 14 residues. CDR3 sequence (DNA): TGCGTCAGCAGCCAAGAGGCCCTCTCAGATACGCAGTATTTT. Translation: CVSSQEALSDTQYF.

This clonotype was recorded once. V is TRBV29-1 and J is TRBJ2-5; TRBD2 might be the D (5 bases). The assigned J gene may be wrong: the sequence end matches TRBJ2-7 better. The CDR3 is 14 residues long. The germline V gene has CDR1 SQVTM and CDR2 ANQGSEA. The CDR3 sequence is CSVETGRGTSEQYF. In DNA form, the CDR3 reads TGCAGCGTTGAAACTGGTCGGGGTACCAGCGAGCAGTACTTC.

This clonotype came up a few times. The chain recombines TRBV11-3 with TRBJ2-3; either TRBD1 or TRBD2 may supply D (5 bases each). Germline V lookup: CDR1 SGHNT, CDR2 YENEEA. Trimming shortened V by 5 bases and J by 2 bases, and 11 bases separated the two germline ends. This CDR3 is built from 14 residues. CDR3 DNA: TGTGCCAGCAGCATGGGGGACCACACAGATACGCAGTATTTT. Protein: CASSMGDHTDTQYF.

The chain links TRBV7-7 to TRBJ2-7; the D gene is possibly TRBD2 (5 bases). This CDR3 comprises 13 residues. In germline, CDR1 is SSHAT, CDR2 FNYEAQ (reference sequence). V lost 2 bases to trimming and J lost 7 bases, with 12 bases between them. The CDR3 is CASSLRLGSEQYF. The CDR3 DNA is TGTGCCAGCAGCTTACGTCTGGGGAGTGAGCAGTACTTC.

The V call is TRBV11-1, the J call TRBJ2-7; D possibly matches TRBD1 or TRBD2 (6 bases each). Germline assignment: CDR1 SGHAT and CDR2 FQDESV (reference sequence). This CDR3 has 16 residues. The V end lost 1 base, the J end lost 7 bases, and 20 bases lay between the germline ends. CDR3 region: CASSLDGRDTGDEQYF. Written as DNA, the CDR3 is TGTGCCAGCAGCTTAGACGGTCGGGACACGGGGGATGAGCAGTACTTC.

This clonotype has only a few counts. The rearrangement links TRBV28 to TRBJ1-2; 9 positions agree with TRBD1. The CDR3 runs 15 residues. V shed 6 bases and J 2 bases; nucleotides not matched to a gene: 7. Germline values: CDR1 MDHEN, CDR2 SYDVKM. The CDR3 coding sequence is TGTGCCAGCAGCCCCGGGACAGGGCCCAACTATGGCTACACCTTC. This gives the protein CASSPGTGPNYGYTF.

The sample holds one count of this clonotype. The V and J genes are TRBV30 and TRBJ2-7; the D is unclear. This CDR3 contains 13 residues. The V gene's germline CDR1 is GTSNPN and CDR2 SVGIG (reference sequence). With 3 bases removed from V and 1 base from J, the gap between germline ends came to 10 bases. The CDR3 reads CAWSDGRSYEQYF. DNA for the CDR3: TGTGCCTGGAGCGACGGACGGTCCTACGAGCAGTACTTC.

This clonotype was observed a few times. This chain uses TRBV4-3 with TRBJ1-2; no definite D call. Per the germline V gene, CDR1 is LGHNA and CDR2 is YSLEER. V dropped 0 bases and J dropped 3 bases, with 11 bases sitting between them. This CDR3 is 15 amino acids long. For the CDR3, the DNA is TGCGCCAGCAGCCAAGATTTCGGTTCATACTATGGCTACACCTTC. This codes for CASSQDFGSYYGYTF.

This clonotype was seen more than once but under ten times. Here the CDR3 reads CASKQLRSPGYEQYF. CDR3 nucleotide sequence: TGTGCCAGCAAGCAGCTTAGATCCCCGGGCTACGAGCAGTACTTC. This chain joins TRBV7-2 and TRBJ2-7; no clear D. CDR1 and CDR2 (germline): SGHTA, FQGNSA. V was pared by 7 bases and J by 3 bases, with 19 bases between. This CDR3 has 15 amino acids.

This clonotype was counted a single time. The V and J genes are TRBV20-1 and TRBJ1-2; unclear D gene. The germline V gene encodes CDR1 DFQATT and CDR2 SNEGSKA (reference sequence). The CDR3 runs 13 residues. Trimming left V 0 bases short and J 1 base short, with 6 bases between. The CDR3 spells CSARERINYGYTF. The CDR3, as DNA: TGCAGTGCTAGAGAGAGGATTAACTATGGCTACACCTTC.

The rearrangement links TRBV7-9 to TRBJ1-1; no firm D call. V was trimmed by 0 bases and J by 7 bases, leaving 12 bases between them. CDR3 length equals 14 residues. In germline, CDR1 is SEHNR, CDR2 FQNEAQ (reference sequence). CDR3 bases: TGTGCCAGCAGCTTAGCCCGGGAAGCCAGTGAAGCTTTCTTT. It translates to CASSLAREASEAFF. Full variable domain (missing parts from reference TRBV7-9 and TRBJ1-1): DTGVSQNPRHKITKRGQNVTFRCDPISEHNRLYWYRQTLGQGPEFLTYFQNEAQLEKSRLLSDRFSAERPKGSFSTLEIQRTEQGDSAMYLCASSLAREASEAFFGQGTRLTVV.

This sequence joins TRBV4-3 and TRBJ2-5; weak D call: TRBD1 (6 bases). With 0 bases removed from V and 5 bases from J, the gap between germline ends came to 13 bases. Germline V gene lookup returns CDR1 LGHNA and CDR2 YSLEER. The length of the CDR3 is 15 residues. CDR3 DNA sequence: TGCGCCAGCAGCCAAGAACAGGGACGATGGGAGACCCAGTACTTC. Its translation is CASSQEQGRWETQYF.

This sequence joins TRBV10-1 and TRBJ2-1; 16 positions match TRBD2. This CDR3 is built from 15 residues. The germline V gene encodes CDR1 WNHNN and CDR2 SYGVQD (reference sequence). V shed 2 bases and J 9 bases; nucleotides not matched to a gene: 1. For the CDR3, the DNA is TGCGCCAGCAGTGAGGGGACTAGCGGGAGGGGTGAGCAGTTCTTC. This gives the protein CASSEGTSGRGEQFF.

This clonotype was observed a handful of times. The chain employs TRBV20-1 and TRBJ2-7, with 10 bases matching TRBD1. This CDR3 contains 18 residues. The V gene's germline CDR1 is DFQATT and CDR2 SNEGSKA (reference sequence). V lost 1 base, J lost 3 bases, and 15 bases stayed unmatched. The CDR3 DNA reads as TGCAGTGCTAGAGGCGACCACGGGACAGGGGCGGAAGACTACGAGCAGTACTTC. Protein: CSARGDHGTGAEDYEQYF.

The chain links TRBV25-1 to TRBJ1-6; a weak D match, TRBD1 (6 bases). V lost 3 bases and J lost 7, with 16 bases in between. The CDR3 covers 16 residues. The germline CDR1 and CDR2 sequences are MGHDK and SYGVNS. The CDR3 DNA is TGTGCCAGCAGTGACCCTAAAGGGGGAGGAAATTCACCCCTCCACTTT. This codes for CASSDPKGGGNSPLHF.